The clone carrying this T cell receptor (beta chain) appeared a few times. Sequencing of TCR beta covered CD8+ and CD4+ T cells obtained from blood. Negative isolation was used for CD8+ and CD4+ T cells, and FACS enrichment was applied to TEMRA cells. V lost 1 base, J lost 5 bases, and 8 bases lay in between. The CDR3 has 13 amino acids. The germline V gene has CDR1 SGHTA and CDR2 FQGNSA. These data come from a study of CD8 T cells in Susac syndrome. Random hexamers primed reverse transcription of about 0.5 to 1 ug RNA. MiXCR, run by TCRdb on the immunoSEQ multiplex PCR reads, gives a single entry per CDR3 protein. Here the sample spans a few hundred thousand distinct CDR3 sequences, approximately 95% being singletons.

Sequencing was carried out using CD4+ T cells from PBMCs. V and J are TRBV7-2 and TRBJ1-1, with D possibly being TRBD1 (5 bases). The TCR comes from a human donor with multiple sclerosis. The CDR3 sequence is CASSLVRVTEAFF. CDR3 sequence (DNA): TGTGCCAGCAGCTTAGTCAGGGTGACTGAAGCTTTCTTT.